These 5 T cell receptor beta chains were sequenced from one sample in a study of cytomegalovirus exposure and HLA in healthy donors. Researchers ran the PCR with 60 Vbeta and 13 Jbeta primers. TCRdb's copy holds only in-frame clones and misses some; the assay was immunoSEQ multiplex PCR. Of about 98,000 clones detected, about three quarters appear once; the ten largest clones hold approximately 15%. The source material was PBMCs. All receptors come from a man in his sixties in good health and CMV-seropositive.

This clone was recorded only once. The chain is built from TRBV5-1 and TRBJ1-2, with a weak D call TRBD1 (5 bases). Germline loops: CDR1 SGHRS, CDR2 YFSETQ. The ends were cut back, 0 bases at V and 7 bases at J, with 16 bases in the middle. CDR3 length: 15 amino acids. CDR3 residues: CASSLAPGTGGGYTF. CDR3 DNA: TGCGCCAGCAGCTTGGCCCCAGGGACCGGGGGTGGCTACACCTTC.

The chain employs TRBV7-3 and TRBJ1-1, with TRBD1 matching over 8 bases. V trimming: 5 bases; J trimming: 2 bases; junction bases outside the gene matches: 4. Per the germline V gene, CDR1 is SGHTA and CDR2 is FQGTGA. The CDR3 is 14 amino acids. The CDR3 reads CASSPDRGNTEAFF. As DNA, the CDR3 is TGTGCCAGCAGCCCCGACAGGGGCAACACTGAAGCTTTCTTT.

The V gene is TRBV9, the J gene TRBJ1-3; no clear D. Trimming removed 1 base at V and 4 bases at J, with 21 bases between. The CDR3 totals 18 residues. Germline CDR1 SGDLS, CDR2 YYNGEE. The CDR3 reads CASSVSVPGPGRGNTIYF. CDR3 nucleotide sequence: TGTGCCAGCAGCGTATCGGTCCCCGGACCGGGAAGGGGAAACACCATATATTTT.

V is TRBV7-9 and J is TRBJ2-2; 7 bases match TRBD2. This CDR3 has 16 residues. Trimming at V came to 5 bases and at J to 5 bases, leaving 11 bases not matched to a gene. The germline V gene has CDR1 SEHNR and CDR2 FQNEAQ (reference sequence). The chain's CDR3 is CASSQGPSGGTGELFF. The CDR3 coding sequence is TGTGCCAGCAGCCAAGGTCCTAGCGGAGGGACCGGGGAGCTGTTTTTT. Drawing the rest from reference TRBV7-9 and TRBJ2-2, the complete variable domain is DTGVSQNPRHKITKRGQNVTFRCDPISEHNRLYWYRQTLGQGPEFLTYFQNEAQLEKSRLLSDRFSAERPKGSFSTLEIQRTEQGDSAMYLCASSQGPSGGTGELFFGEGSRLTVL.

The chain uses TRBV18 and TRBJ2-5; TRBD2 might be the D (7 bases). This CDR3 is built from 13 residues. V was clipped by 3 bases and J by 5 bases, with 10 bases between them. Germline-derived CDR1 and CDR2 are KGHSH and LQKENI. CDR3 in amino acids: CASSPGGGETQYF. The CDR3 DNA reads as TGTGCCAGCTCACCGGGCGGGGGCGAGACCCAGTACTTC.